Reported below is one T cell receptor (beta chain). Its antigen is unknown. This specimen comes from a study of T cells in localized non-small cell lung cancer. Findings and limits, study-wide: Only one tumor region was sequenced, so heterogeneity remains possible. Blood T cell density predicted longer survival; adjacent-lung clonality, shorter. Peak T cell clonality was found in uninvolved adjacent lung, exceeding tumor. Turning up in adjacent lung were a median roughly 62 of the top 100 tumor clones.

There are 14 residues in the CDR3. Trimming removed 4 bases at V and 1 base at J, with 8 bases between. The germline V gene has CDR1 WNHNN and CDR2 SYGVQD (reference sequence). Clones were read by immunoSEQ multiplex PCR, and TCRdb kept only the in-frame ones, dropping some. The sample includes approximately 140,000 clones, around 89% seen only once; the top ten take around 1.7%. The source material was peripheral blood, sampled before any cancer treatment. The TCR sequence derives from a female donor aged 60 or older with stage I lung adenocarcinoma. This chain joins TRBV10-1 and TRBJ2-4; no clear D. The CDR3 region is CASSVCRAKNIQYF. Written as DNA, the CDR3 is TGCGCCAGCAGTGTATGCCGGGCCAAAAACATTCAGTACTTC.